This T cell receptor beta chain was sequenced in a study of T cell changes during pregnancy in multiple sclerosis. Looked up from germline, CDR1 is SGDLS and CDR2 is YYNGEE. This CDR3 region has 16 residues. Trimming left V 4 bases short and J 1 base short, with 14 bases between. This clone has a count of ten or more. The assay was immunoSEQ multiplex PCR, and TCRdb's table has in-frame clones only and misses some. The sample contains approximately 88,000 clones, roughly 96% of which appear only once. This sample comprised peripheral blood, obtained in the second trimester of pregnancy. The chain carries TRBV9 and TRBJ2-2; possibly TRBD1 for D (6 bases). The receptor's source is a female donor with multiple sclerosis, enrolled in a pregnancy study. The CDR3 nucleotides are TGTGCCAGCAGCCCGAGGACAGCCGGGAACACCGGGGAGCTGTTTTTT. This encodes CASSPRTAGNTGELFF.